This T cell receptor beta chain was obtained from a study of blood T cell repertoires in COVID-19. The CDR3 totals 19 residues. J gave up 5 bases and V 3 bases, and 21 bases lay outside the gene matches. CDR1 and CDR2 (germline): LGHNA, YNFKEQ. Original processing methods: Estimated nucleated cell counts came from reference gene primer amplification. Sequenced by immunoSEQ multiplex PCR; TCRdb stores in-frame clones only, minus some. V and J calls and clone size are as listed in that table; D and trimming were resolved from the DNA. The sample has a few hundred thousand clones, 88% seen once. The TCR was taken from a man in his fifties or sixties with COVID-19, enrolled during active disease. The chain carries TRBV4-2 and TRBJ2-7, with 8 bases aligning to TRBD2. Sequencing input: peripheral blood. DNA for the CDR3: TGTGCCAGCAGCCACGCTTTGAGCGGGAGAAAGTCCGATTGGCACGAGCAGTACTTC. Amino acids: CASSHALSGRKSDWHEQYF.